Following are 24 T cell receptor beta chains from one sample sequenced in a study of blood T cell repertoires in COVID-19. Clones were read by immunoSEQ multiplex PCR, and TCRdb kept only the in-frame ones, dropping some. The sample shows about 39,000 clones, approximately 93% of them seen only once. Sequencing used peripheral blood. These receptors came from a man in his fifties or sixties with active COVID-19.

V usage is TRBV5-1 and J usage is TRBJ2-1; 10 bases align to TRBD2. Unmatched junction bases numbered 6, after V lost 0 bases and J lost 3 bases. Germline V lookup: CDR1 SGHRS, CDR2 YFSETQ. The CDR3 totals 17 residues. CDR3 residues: CASSLGPGLASYNEQFF. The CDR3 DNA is TGCGCCAGCAGCTTGGGGCCGGGACTAGCGAGCTACAATGAGCAGTTCTTC.

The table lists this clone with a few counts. CDR3 nucleotides: TGTGCCACCCAGGCGCAGGCCAATCAGCCCCAGCATTTT. Translated, it gives CATQAQANQPQHF. The V call is TRBV7-9, the J call TRBJ1-5; D gene uncertain. CDR1 and CDR2 (germline): SEHNR, FQNEAQ (reference sequence). With 10 bases removed from V and 3 bases from J, the gap between germline ends came to 13 bases. The CDR3 has 13 residues.

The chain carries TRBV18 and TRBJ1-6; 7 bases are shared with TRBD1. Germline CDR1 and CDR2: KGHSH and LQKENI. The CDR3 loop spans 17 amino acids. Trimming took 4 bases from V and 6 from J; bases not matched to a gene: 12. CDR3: CASSRELQGQGNSPLHF. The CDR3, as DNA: TGTGCCAGCTCACGGGAACTACAGGGGCAGGGTAATTCACCCCTCCACTTT. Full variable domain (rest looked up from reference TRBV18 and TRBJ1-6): NAGVMQNPRHLVRRRGQEARLRCSPMKGHSHVYWYRQLPEEGLKFMVYLQKENIIDESGMPKERFSAEFPKEGPSILRIQQVVRGDSAAYFCASSRELQGQGNSPLHFGNGTRLTVT.

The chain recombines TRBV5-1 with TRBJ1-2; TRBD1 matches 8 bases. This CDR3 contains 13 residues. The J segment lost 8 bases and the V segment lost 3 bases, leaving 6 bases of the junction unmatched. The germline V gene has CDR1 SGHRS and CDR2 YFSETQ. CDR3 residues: CASSYQGARGYTF. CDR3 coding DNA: TGCGCCAGCAGCTATCAGGGGGCGAGGGGCTACACCTTC.

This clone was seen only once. CDR3 amino acids: CASRKGQDTGELFF. Written as DNA, the CDR3 is TGTGCCAGCAGGAAGGGACAGGACACCGGGGAGCTGTTTTTT. V and J are TRBV6-6 and TRBJ2-2, with TRBD1 matching 8 bases. The germline CDR1 and CDR2 sequences are MNHNY and SVGAGI (reference sequence). This CDR3 is built from 14 residues. V was pared by 6 bases and J by 3 bases, with 3 bases of the junction left unmatched.

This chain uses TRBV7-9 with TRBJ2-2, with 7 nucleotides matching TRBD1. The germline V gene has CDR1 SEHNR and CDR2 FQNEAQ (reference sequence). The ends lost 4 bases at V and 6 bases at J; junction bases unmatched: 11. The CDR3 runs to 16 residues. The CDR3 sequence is CASSSGQLYFAGELFF. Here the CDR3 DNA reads TGTGCCAGCAGCTCGGGACAGTTGTATTTCGCCGGGGAGCTGTTTTTT. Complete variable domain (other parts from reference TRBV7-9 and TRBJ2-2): DTGVSQNPRHKITKRGQNVTFRCDPISEHNRLYWYRQTLGQGPEFLTYFQNEAQLEKSRLLSDRFSAERPKGSFSTLEIQRTEQGDSAMYLCASSSGQLYFAGELFFGEGSRLTVL.

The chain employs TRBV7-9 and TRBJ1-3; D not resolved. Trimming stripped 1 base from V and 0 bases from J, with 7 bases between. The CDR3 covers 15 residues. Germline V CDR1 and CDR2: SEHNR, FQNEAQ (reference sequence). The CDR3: CASSLVRSSGNTIYF. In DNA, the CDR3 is TGTGCCAGCAGCTTAGTAAGGAGCTCTGGAAACACCATATATTTT. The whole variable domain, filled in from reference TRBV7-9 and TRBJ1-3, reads DTGVSQNPRHKITKRGQNVTFRCDPISEHNRLYWYRQTLGQGPEFLTYFQNEAQLEKSRLLSDRFSAERPKGSFSTLEIQRTEQGDSAMYLCASSLVRSSGNTIYFGEGSWLTVV.

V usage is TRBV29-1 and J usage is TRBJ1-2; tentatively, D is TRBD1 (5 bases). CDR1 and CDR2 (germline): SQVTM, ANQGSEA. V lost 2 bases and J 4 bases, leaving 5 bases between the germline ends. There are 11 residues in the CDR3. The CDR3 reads CSVERGYGYTF. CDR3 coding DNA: TGCAGCGTTGAAAGGGGCTATGGCTACACCTTC.

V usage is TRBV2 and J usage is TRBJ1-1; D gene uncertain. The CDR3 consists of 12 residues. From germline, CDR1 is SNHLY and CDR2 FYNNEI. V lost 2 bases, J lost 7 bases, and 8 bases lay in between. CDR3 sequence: CASSELSIEAFF. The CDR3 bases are TGTGCCAGCAGTGAATTGAGTATTGAAGCTTTCTTT.

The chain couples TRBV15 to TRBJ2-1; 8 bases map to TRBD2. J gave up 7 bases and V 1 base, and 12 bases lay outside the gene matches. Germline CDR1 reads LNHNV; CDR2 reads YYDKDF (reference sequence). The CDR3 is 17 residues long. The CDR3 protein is CATSRGTAGRAGNEQFF. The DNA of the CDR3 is TGTGCCACCAGCAGAGGGACCGCCGGGAGGGCCGGGAATGAGCAGTTCTTC.

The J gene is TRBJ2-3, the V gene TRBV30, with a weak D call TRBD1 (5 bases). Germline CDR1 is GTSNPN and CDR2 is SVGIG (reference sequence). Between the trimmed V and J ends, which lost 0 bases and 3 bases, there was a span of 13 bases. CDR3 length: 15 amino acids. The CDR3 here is CAWSVRSTATDTQYF. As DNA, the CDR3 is TGTGCCTGGAGTGTACGTTCGACAGCGACAGATACGCAGTATTTT. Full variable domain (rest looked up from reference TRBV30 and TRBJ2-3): SQTIHQWPATLVQPVGSPLSLECTVEGTSNPNLYWYRQAAGRGLQLLFYSVGIGQISSEVPQNLSASRPQDRQFILSSKKLLLSDSGFYLCAWSVRSTATDTQYFGPGTRLTVL.

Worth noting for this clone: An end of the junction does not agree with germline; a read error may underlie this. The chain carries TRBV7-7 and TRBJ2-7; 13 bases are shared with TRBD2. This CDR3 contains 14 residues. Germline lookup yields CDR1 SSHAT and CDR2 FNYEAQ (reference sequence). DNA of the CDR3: TGTGCTAGCAGCCGGACTAGCGGGAGCCACGAGCAGTACTTC. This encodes CASSRTSGSHEQYF.

DNA of the CDR3: TGTGCCAGCAGCTTTACAGGGGCAGAAGATACGCAGTATTTT. This codes for CASSFTGAEDTQYF. The chain employs TRBV5-4 and TRBJ2-3; 7 nucleotides line up with TRBD1. The CDR3 spans 14 residues. The trim removed 2 bases at V and 5 bases at J, leaving 5 bases unmatched. The germline CDR1 and CDR2 sequences are SGHNT and YYREEE (reference sequence).

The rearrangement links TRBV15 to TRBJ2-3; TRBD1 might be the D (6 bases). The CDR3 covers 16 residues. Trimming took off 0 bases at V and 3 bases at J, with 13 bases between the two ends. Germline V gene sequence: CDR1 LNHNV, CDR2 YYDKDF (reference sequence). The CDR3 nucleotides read TGTGCCACCAGCAGAGAAAGGGCAGGGACAACAGATACGCAGTATTTT. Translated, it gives CATSRERAGTTDTQYF.

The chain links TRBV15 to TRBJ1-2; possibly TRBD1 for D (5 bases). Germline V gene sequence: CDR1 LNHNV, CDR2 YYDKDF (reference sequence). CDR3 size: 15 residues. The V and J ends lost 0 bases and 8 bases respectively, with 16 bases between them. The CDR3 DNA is TGTGCCACCAGCAGAGATCGAGCAGGGCGTGGGGGCTACACCTTC. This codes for CATSRDRAGRGGYTF.

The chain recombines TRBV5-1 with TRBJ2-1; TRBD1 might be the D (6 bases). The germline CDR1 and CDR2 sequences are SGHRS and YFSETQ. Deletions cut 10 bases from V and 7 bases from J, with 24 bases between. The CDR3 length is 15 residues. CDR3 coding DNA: TGCGCCTGCACGAAGCTTCAGGGGCCCTCGAATGAGCAGTTCTTC. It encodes CACTKLQGPSNEQFF.

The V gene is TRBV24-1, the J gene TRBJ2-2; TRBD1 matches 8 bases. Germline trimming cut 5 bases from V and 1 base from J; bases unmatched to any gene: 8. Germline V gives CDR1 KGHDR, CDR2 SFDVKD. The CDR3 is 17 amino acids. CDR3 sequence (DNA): TGTGCCACCAGTGTTCCGTCGGGGACAGGGAACACCGGGGAGCTGTTTTTT. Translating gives CATSVPSGTGNTGELFF.

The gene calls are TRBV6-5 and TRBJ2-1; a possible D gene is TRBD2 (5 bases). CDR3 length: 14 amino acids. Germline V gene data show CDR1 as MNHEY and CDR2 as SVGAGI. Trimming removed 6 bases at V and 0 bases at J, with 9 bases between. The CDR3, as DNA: TGTGCCAGCAGGGGGAGTTCCTCCTACAATGAGCAGTTCTTC. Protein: CASRGSSSYNEQFF.

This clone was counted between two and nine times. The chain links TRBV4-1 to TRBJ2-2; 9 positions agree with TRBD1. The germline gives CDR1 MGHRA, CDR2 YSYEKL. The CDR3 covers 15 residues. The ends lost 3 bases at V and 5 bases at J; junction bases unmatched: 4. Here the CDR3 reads CASSHPGQGTGELFF. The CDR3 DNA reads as TGCGCCAGCAGCCACCCGGGACAGGGTACCGGGGAGCTGTTTTTT.

This CDR3 is CASSPPSGSYEQYF. As DNA, the CDR3 is TGTGCCAGCTCACCCCCCAGCGGATCCTACGAGCAGTACTTC. The chain joins TRBV18 to TRBJ2-7, with D perhaps TRBD2 (5 bases). The CDR3 spans 14 residues. The ends were cut back, 3 bases at V and 1 base at J, with 10 bases in the middle. Germline CDR1 and CDR2: KGHSH and LQKENI.

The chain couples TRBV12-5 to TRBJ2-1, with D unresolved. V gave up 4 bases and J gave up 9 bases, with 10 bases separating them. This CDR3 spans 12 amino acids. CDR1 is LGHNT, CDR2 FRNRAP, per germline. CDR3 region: CASGSRRGEQFF. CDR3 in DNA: TGTGCTAGTGGTTCGCGACGAGGTGAGCAGTTCTTC.

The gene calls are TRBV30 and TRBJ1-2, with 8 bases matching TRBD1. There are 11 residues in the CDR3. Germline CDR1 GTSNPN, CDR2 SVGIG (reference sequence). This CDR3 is CACRGLQGYTF. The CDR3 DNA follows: TGTGCTTGCAGGGGGCTACAGGGCTACACCTTC.

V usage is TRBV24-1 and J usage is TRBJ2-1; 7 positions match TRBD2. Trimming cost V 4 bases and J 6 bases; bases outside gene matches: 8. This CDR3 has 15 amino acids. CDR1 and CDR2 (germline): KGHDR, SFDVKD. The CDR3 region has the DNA TGTGCCACCAGTGACCCTAGCGGTCCGGGCAATGAGCAGTTCTTC. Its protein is CATSDPSGPGNEQFF.

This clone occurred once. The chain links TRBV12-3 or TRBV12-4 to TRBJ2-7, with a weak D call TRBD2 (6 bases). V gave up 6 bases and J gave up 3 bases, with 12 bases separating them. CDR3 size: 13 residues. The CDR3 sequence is CASRRDGNYEQYF. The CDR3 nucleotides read TGTGCCAGCAGGCGGGACGGGAACTACGAGCAGTACTTC.